This TCR beta chain was identified during a study of CXCR3-negative and CXCR3-positive naive CD8 T cells. cDNA libraries for TRB were generated by 5' RACE incorporating UMI labels. Reprocessing the 5' RACE reads, TCRdb reports a single entry for every CDR3 protein and omits DNA. The repertoire table contains 46,000 or so distinct CDR3 sequences. Findings and limits, study-wide: TRBV-TRBJ usage matched between naive CXCR3-negative and CXCR3-positive cells but not between memory cells. Whereas both naive subsets had comparably high diversity, memory CD8+ cells had much lower diversity.

The CDR3 length is 15 residues. CDR1 and CDR2 from the germline V gene are SGHRS and YFSETQ. Concerning this clonotype itself: The antigen is not known.

This TCR derives from a human donor in good health. Some clones in this sample may be carry-over from other donors' samples. This chain links TRBV5-1 with TRBJ2-7; the TCRdb call, TRBD2, lacks DNA for checking. Sequenced sample: naive CXCR3- CD8+ T cells from blood. The subset denotes: CD45RO-CCR7+CD27+CD95- naive CD8+ T cells lacking CXCR3 (TNR3-). CDR3 protein: CASSSGTSGGYEQYF. Looking up the rest from reference TRBV5-1 and TRBJ2-7 gives the full variable domain: KAGVTQTPRYLIKTRGQQVTLSCSPISGHRSVSWYQQTPGQGLQFLFEYFSETQRNKGNFPGRFSGRQFSNSRSEMNVSTLELGDSALYLCASSSGTSGGYEQYFGPGTRLTVT.